The 29 T cell receptor beta chains given below trace back to one sample, sequenced in a study of identical twins. TCRdb analysed the 5' RACE reads with MiXCR anew, one entry per CDR3 protein. The sample includes around 370,000 distinct CDR3 sequences, 9% to 10% of them seen just once. The specimen was naive T cells sorted from blood. Receptor source: a woman between 45 and 65 years old in good health.

The rearrangement joins TRBV20-1 to TRBJ2-2; D is possibly TRBD2 (6 bases). CDR1 and CDR2 from the germline V gene are DFQATT and SNEGSKA (reference sequence). V was cut by 4 bases and J by 4 bases, with 13 bases left in between. The CDR3 extends over 14 amino acids. The CDR3, as DNA: TGCAGTGCTAACGCGGGACCGGTCACCGGGGAGCTGTTTTTT. Protein product: CSANAGPVTGELFF.

This clonotype was seen ten or more times. CDR3 nucleotide sequence: TGCAGTGCCTCACAGGCAACTGAAGCTTTCTTT. Translating gives CSASQATEAFF. The chain links TRBV20-1 to TRBJ1-1; D is perhaps TRBD1 (5 bases). CDR1 is DFQATT, CDR2 SNEGSKA, per germline (reference sequence). CDR3 length: 11 amino acids. Trimming removed 6 bases from V and 5 bases from J, with 10 bases in between.

The chain combines TRBV12-3 or TRBV12-4 with TRBJ2-2; D gene ambiguous. V was clipped by 6 bases and J by 10 bases, with 12 bases between them. This CDR3 is 12 amino acids long. This chain's CDR3 is CASRQSSEELFF. The CDR3 region has the DNA TGTGCCAGCAGACAATCTAGTGAGGAGCTGTTTTTT.

This clonotype appeared many times. The rearrangement joins TRBV29-1 to TRBJ2-2, with D unresolved. Between the trimmed V and J ends, which lost 5 bases and 7 bases, there was a span of 5 bases. Germline-derived CDR1 and CDR2 are SQVTM and ANQGSEA. This CDR3 region has 10 residues. As DNA, the CDR3 is TGCAGCGTTTGGGGCGGGGAGCTGTTTTTT. It translates to CSVWGGELFF.

This clonotype was detected a few times. The chain is built from TRBV30 and TRBJ1-1; no definite D call. Germline values: CDR1 GTSNPN, CDR2 SVGIG (reference sequence). The V and J ends lost 0 bases and 4 bases respectively, with 6 bases between them. This CDR3 region has 12 residues. CDR3 region: CAWSVGPTEAFF. CDR3 bases: TGTGCCTGGAGTGTAGGTCCCACTGAAGCTTTCTTT.

The chain joins TRBV28 to TRBJ2-5, with TRBD1 identical over 8 bases. Germline lookup yields CDR1 MDHEN and CDR2 SYDVKM. There are 16 residues in the CDR3. Germline trimming cut 5 bases from V and 2 bases from J; bases unmatched to any gene: 10. In nucleotides, the CDR3 is TGTGCCAGCAGTAGAACCGACAGGGGTTTACAAGAGACCCAGTACTTC. Protein sequence: CASSRTDRGLQETQYF. Looking up the rest from reference TRBV28 and TRBJ2-5 gives the full variable domain: DVKVTQSSRYLVKRTGEKVFLECVQDMDHENMFWYRQDPGLGLRLIYFSYDVKMKEKGDIPEGYSVSREKKERFSLILESASTNQTSMYLCASSRTDRGLQETQYFGPGTRLLVL.

A few counts support this clonotype. The chain recombines TRBV4-2 with TRBJ2-1; TRBD2 aligns across 7 bases. The trim removed 0 bases at V and 1 base at J, leaving 6 bases unmatched. Germline CDR1 LGHNA, CDR2 YNFKEQ. The CDR3 covers 17 residues. For the CDR3, the DNA is TGTGCCAGCAGCCAAGATCTGACTAGCAGTTCCTACAATGAGCAGTTCTTC. The encoded protein is CASSQDLTSSSYNEQFF.

V and J are TRBV5-1 and TRBJ1-2; D unresolved. Germline V gene data show CDR1 as SGHRS and CDR2 as YFSETQ. Trimming stripped 0 bases from V and 5 bases from J, with 8 bases between. The CDR3 loop spans 13 amino acids. CDR3 DNA sequence: TGCGCCAGCAGCTTGGCCGACCAATATGGCTACACCTTC. This codes for CASSLADQYGYTF.

This clonotype was found a few times. V is TRBV28 and J is TRBJ2-1; 12 bases map to TRBD2. J gave up 4 bases and V 5 bases, and 6 bases lay outside the gene matches. The V gene's germline CDR1 is MDHEN and CDR2 SYDVKM. This CDR3 has 16 residues. The CDR3 loop is CASSVVLAGGYNEQFF. The CDR3 nucleotides read TGTGCCAGCAGTGTAGTCCTAGCGGGAGGGTACAATGAGCAGTTCTTC.

This clonotype was observed a few times. This sequence joins TRBV5-1 and TRBJ2-7; D is uncertain. This CDR3 has 13 residues. Trimming removed 4 bases from V and 5 bases from J, with 13 bases in between. Germline V lookup: CDR1 SGHRS, CDR2 YFSETQ. The CDR3, as DNA: TGCGCCAGCAGCATTGATCCTGGCGACGAGCAGTACGTC. It encodes CASSIDPGDEQYV.

In this sample, this clonotype turned up a few times. The gene calls are TRBV5-5 and TRBJ2-4; D uncertain. Germline V gene lookup returns CDR1 SGHKS and CDR2 YYEKEE (reference sequence). This CDR3 is 13 amino acids long. Between the trimmed V and J ends, which lost 0 bases and 11 bases, there was a span of 12 bases. CDR3 protein: CASSLDYTTVQYF. The CDR3 DNA reads TGTGCCAGCAGCTTGGACTATACAACGGTTCAGTACTTC. The full variable domain, completed using reference TRBV5-5 and TRBJ2-4, is DAGVTQSPTHLIKTRGQQVTLRCSPISGHKSVSWYQQVLGQGPQFIFQYYEKEERGRGNFPDRFSARQFPNYSSELNVNALLLGDSALYLCASSLDYTTVQYFGAGTRLSVL.

This chain links TRBV28 with TRBJ2-3, with D possibly TRBD1 on 6 matching bases. CDR1 and CDR2 (germline): MDHEN, SYDVKM. CDR3 length: 14 residues. V lost 7 bases, J lost 2 bases, and 13 bases lay in between. CDR3 sequence reads: CASKATGNTDTQYF. For the CDR3, the DNA is TGTGCCAGCAAGGCTACAGGGAACACAGATACGCAGTATTTT.

The chain is built from TRBV7-9 and TRBJ1-2, with a weak D call TRBD1 (5 bases). V gave up 4 bases and J gave up 2 bases, with 11 bases separating them. In germline, CDR1 is SEHNR, CDR2 FQNEAQ (reference sequence). This CDR3 is 14 amino acids long. CDR3 DNA sequence: TGTGCCAGCAGCTCGGGGCAGCCCAACTATGGCTACACCTTC. It codes for CASSSGQPNYGYTF. Supplemented by reference TRBV7-9 and TRBJ1-2, the full variable domain reads DTGVSQNPRHKITKRGQNVTFRCDPISEHNRLYWYRQTLGQGPEFLTYFQNEAQLEKSRLLSDRFSAERPKGSFSTLEIQRTEQGDSAMYLCASSSGQPNYGYTFGSGTRLTVV.

J is TRBJ2-1 and V is TRBV12-3 or TRBV12-4, with TRBD2 matching over 13 bases. CDR3 length: 18 residues. The V gene end was trimmed by 6 bases and the J gene end by 4 bases; junction bases not matched to a gene: 12. The CDR3 here is CASRPGTSGISVYNEQFF. Written as DNA, the CDR3 is TGTGCCAGCAGGCCCGGGACTAGCGGGATATCGGTTTACAATGAGCAGTTCTTC.

This clonotype was counted between two and nine times. The chain joins TRBV5-6 to TRBJ2-1, with a weak D call TRBD1 (6 bases). This CDR3 comprises 13 residues. Trimming took 4 bases from V and 5 from J, leaving 10 bases between them. CDR1 is SGHDT and CDR2 is YYEEEE in the germline V gene. The CDR3 reads CASSQDSNNEQFF. In DNA, the CDR3 is TGTGCCAGCAGCCAGGACAGCAACAATGAGCAGTTCTTC.

The chain uses TRBV5-1 and TRBJ2-3; 8 bases line up with TRBD1. Germline trimming cut 1 base from V and 2 bases from J; bases unmatched to any gene: 9. Germline V gene sequence: CDR1 SGHRS, CDR2 YFSETQ. The CDR3 is 17 residues long. The CDR3 loop reads CASSLNPGGELTDTQYF. CDR3 in DNA: TGCGCCAGCAGCTTGAATCCAGGGGGCGAGCTCACAGATACGCAGTATTTT.

This clonotype was seen a few times. V usage is TRBV7-9 and J usage is TRBJ2-3; D is possibly TRBD2 (6 bases). This CDR3 spans 16 amino acids. CDR1 and CDR2 from the germline V gene are SEHNR and FQNEAQ (reference sequence). Trimming left V 1 base short and J 2 bases short, with 13 bases between. CDR3 protein: CASSLGGGAPTDTQYF. The CDR3 DNA reads as TGTGCCAGCAGCTTAGGAGGCGGGGCCCCCACAGATACGCAGTATTTT.

Only a few counts were recorded for this clonotype. V is TRBV12-3 or TRBV12-4 and J is TRBJ2-3; 9 bases agree with TRBD2. Trimming removed 1 base from V and 10 bases from J; junction bases left unmatched: 6. The CDR3 loop spans 14 amino acids. The CDR3 sequence is CASSLGGGGVAQYF. The DNA for the CDR3 is TGTGCCAGCAGTTTAGGCGGGGGGGGAGTAGCGCAGTATTTT.

This clonotype was seen more than once but under ten times. The rearrangement links TRBV6-5 to TRBJ2-1; 8 nucleotides agree with TRBD1. The CDR3 loop spans 16 amino acids. Trimming cost V 1 base and J 2 bases; bases outside gene matches: 4. Germline V CDR1 and CDR2: MNHEY, SVGAGI. The CDR3 DNA sequence: TGTGCCAGCAGTTACTTCTCGACAGGGGCCTACAATGAGCAGTTCTTC. This codes for CASSYFSTGAYNEQFF.

The V call is TRBV10-3, the J call TRBJ1-2; 11 bases align to TRBD1. Germline V gene sequence: CDR1 ENHRY, CDR2 SYGVKD. The CDR3 has 13 amino acids. V lost 11 bases and J lost 2; bases outside the gene matches: 4. CDR3 sequence reads: CAVGQGANYGYTF. CDR3 in DNA: TGTGCCGTCGGACAGGGGGCCAACTATGGCTACACCTTC.

This clonotype was counted ten times or more. This chain joins TRBV20-1 and TRBJ1-2; TRBD1 might be the D (5 bases). CDR3 length: 16 amino acids. V lost 0 bases and J 2 bases, leaving 16 bases between the germline ends. Germline V gene data show CDR1 as DFQATT and CDR2 as SNEGSKA (reference sequence). The chain's CDR3 is CSARDLGGADNYGYTF. CDR3 coding DNA: TGCAGTGCTAGAGATCTCGGTGGGGCAGACAACTATGGCTACACCTTC.

This clonotype was seen a few times. This chain links TRBV7-9 with TRBJ2-3; D tentatively fits TRBD1 or TRBD2 (5 bases each). This CDR3 spans 15 amino acids. Trimming took 4 bases from V and 2 from J, leaving 13 bases between them. The germline V gene encodes CDR1 SEHNR and CDR2 FQNEAQ (reference sequence). CDR3 region: CASSSRDPYTDTQYF. In nucleotides, the CDR3 is TGTGCCAGCAGCTCCCGGGACCCCTACACAGATACGCAGTATTTT.

The rearrangement joins TRBV5-8 to TRBJ2-5; D gene uncertain. Trimming left V 0 bases short and J 7 bases short, with 10 bases between. CDR1 is SGHTS, CDR2 YDEGEE, per germline. The CDR3 length is 13 residues. CDR3 loop: CASSLGSARTQYF. For the CDR3, the DNA is TGTGCCAGCAGCTTGGGGAGCGCGCGGACCCAGTACTTC.

There are many counts of this clonotype. The genes are TRBV24-1 and TRBJ2-1, with no clear D. There are 16 residues in the CDR3. The V gene's germline CDR1 is KGHDR and CDR2 SFDVKD. Trimming shortened V by 3 bases and J by 5 bases, and 16 bases separated the two germline ends. CDR3 sequence reads: CATSDESSYHHNEQFF. For the CDR3, the DNA is TGTGCCACCAGTGATGAATCTTCCTACCACCACAATGAGCAGTTCTTC.

The chain joins TRBV11-1 to TRBJ2-7, with 10 bases aligning to TRBD2. V gave up 5 bases and J gave up 1 base; unmatched junction bases: 8. The V gene's germline CDR1 is SGHAT and CDR2 FQDESV (reference sequence). The CDR3 loop spans 16 amino acids. CDR3: CASSPRTSGVSYEQYF. The CDR3 DNA sequence: TGTGCCAGCAGCCCTAGGACTAGCGGTGTTTCCTACGAGCAGTACTTC.

This clonotype was seen many times. The chain is built from TRBV18 and TRBJ2-1; 7 nucleotides agree with TRBD2. V lost 2 bases to trimming and J lost 7 bases; unmatched junction nucleotides: 8. The germline V gene encodes CDR1 KGHSH and CDR2 LQKENI. The CDR3 runs 15 residues. The CDR3 loop reads CASSPLASGGNEQFF. DNA of the CDR3: TGTGCCAGCTCACCATTGGCTAGCGGTGGTAATGAGCAGTTCTTC.

V is TRBV19 and J is TRBJ2-1, with D possibly being TRBD2 (7 bases). CDR1 LNHDA and CDR2 SQIVND come from the germline V gene (reference sequence). Trimming removed 1 base at V and 8 bases at J, with 18 bases between. This CDR3 is 16 amino acids long. The CDR3 is CASSIARDYPGDEQFF. CDR3 DNA sequence: TGTGCCAGTAGTATAGCCCGGGACTACCCAGGGGATGAGCAGTTCTTC.

This clonotype appeared a few times. V is TRBV11-2 and J is TRBJ1-1; D perhaps matches TRBD1 (6 bases). From germline, CDR1 is SGHAT and CDR2 FQNNGV. The CDR3 has 19 residues. V was shortened by 2 bases and J by 5 bases, with 27 bases between the two germline ends. The DNA for the CDR3 is TGTGCCAGCAGCTTAAGCCCATCGAGGGGGGGCGTGAAAAGGACTGAAGCTTTCTTT. Translation: CASSLSPSRGGVKRTEAFF.

The chain has TRBV4-1 and TRBJ2-1, with unresolved D. With 7 bases removed from V and 5 bases from J, the gap between germline ends came to 18 bases. This CDR3 has 15 amino acids. Looked up from germline, CDR1 is MGHRA and CDR2 is YSYEKL. In nucleotides, the CDR3 is TGCGCCAGCACCCCGGCGGCTTGGACCAACAATGAGCAGTTCTTC. It codes for CASTPAAWTNNEQFF.